The 17 T cell receptor beta chains reported below all come from one sample, sequenced in a study of shared clonotypes between healthy human individuals. Produced via immunoSEQ multiplex PCR; TCRdb's table is partial and in-frame only. The sample records some 1,900,000 clones, about 95% being singletons. Cells designated naive CD8 were CD45RO-negative and were positively selected for CCR7, with terminally differentiated effector memory CD45RA+ cells excluded. Sample: naive CD8+ T cells sorted from blood. The origin of the receptors is a man aged 18-30 years in good health.

CDR3 nucleotide sequence: TGTGCCAGCAGCCAAGAACCGGAGAACACTGAAGCTTTCTTT. Translation: CASSQEPENTEAFF. The chain joins TRBV14 to TRBJ1-1, with D unresolved. Trimming shortened V by 0 bases and J by 1 base, and 6 bases separated the two germline ends. This CDR3 has 14 residues. The germline gives CDR1 SGHDN, CDR2 FVKESK.

J is TRBJ2-7 and V is TRBV19; D is unresolved. The CDR3 length is 15 residues. In germline, CDR1 is LNHDA, CDR2 SQIVND (reference sequence). V lost 3 bases, J lost 2 bases, and 14 bases lay in between. The CDR3 here is CASSMGHLQPYEQYF. The CDR3 coding sequence is TGTGCCAGTAGTATGGGCCACCTGCAACCCTACGAGCAGTACTTC.

This clone was counted between two and nine times. This sample also contains other DNA sequences that code for the same CDR3. The chain is built from TRBV29-1 and TRBJ2-7, with 10 bases lining up with TRBD1. The CDR3 covers 13 residues. J was trimmed by 0 bases and V by 6 bases; bases with no gene match: 2. Per germline, CDR1 SQVTM and CDR2 ANQGSEA. Here the CDR3 DNA reads TGCAGCGTCGGGACAGGGGACTCCTACGAGCAGTACTTC. This gives the protein CSVGTGDSYEQYF.

The chain is built from TRBV4-1 and TRBJ1-3; D is perhaps TRBD1 (6 bases). The V and J ends lost 5 bases and 1 base respectively, with 12 bases between them. Germline V lookup: CDR1 MGHRA, CDR2 YSYEKL. CDR3 length equals 15 residues. As DNA, the CDR3 is TGCGCCAGCAGCGGTCAACAGGGATCTGGAAACACCATATATTTT. Residues: CASSGQQGSGNTIYF.

This chain links TRBV28 with TRBJ2-1; a weak D match, TRBD2 (6 bases). The V gene's germline CDR1 is MDHEN and CDR2 SYDVKM. Trimming cost V 2 bases and J 8 bases, with 13 bases left between them. The CDR3 is 14 residues long. CDR3 region: CASSLARESDEQFF. The CDR3 nucleotides are TGTGCCAGCAGTTTAGCCCGGGAGAGCGATGAGCAGTTCTTC.

The chain couples TRBV7-9 to TRBJ1-1; possible D gene TRBD1, 5 bases. CDR1 and CDR2 (germline): SEHNR, FQNEAQ (reference sequence). Trimming stripped 2 bases from V and 7 bases from J, with 20 bases between. The CDR3 has 16 amino acids. The CDR3 DNA sequence: TGTGCCAGCAGCTTAAGCAGGGTGACTGACGGGGATGAAGCTTTCTTT. It encodes CASSLSRVTDGDEAFF.

The chain has TRBV7-9 and TRBJ2-5; 9 positions agree with TRBD2. Germline V lookup: CDR1 SEHNR, CDR2 FQNEAQ (reference sequence). The J segment lost 2 bases and the V segment lost 5 bases, leaving 6 bases of the junction unmatched. The CDR3 extends over 15 amino acids. CDR3 region: CASSSRRGGQETQYF. In nucleotides, the CDR3 is TGTGCCAGCAGCAGTAGGCGGGGGGGGCAAGAGACCCAGTACTTC.

The chain recombines TRBV5-1 with TRBJ2-1; D possibly corresponds to TRBD2 (6 bases). CDR3 length equals 14 residues. Trimming took off 5 bases at V and 2 bases at J, with 11 bases between the two ends. Germline V gives CDR1 SGHRS, CDR2 YFSETQ. CDR3 sequence reads: CASRSAGPYNEQFF. The DNA of the CDR3 is TGCGCCAGCAGGTCAGCGGGCCCCTACAATGAGCAGTTCTTC.

In regard to this clone: Within the sample, other DNA sequences also encode this same CDR3. V gene TRBV7-9 combines with J gene TRBJ1-5; no clear D gene. Germline V gene data show CDR1 as SEHNR and CDR2 as FQNEAQ (reference sequence). V shed 4 bases and J shed 6 bases, with 7 bases lying between them. The CDR3 has 12 amino acids. DNA for the CDR3: TGTGCCAGCAGCTCCGGCGGTCAGCCCCAGCATTTT. Its protein is CASSSGGQPQHF.

A remark on this clone: In the same sample, other DNA sequences code for this CDR3. The chain has TRBV10-2 and TRBJ2-7, with 7 bases matching TRBD2. The CDR3 is 15 amino acids. The V segment lost 0 bases and the J segment 3 bases; nucleotides outside the gene matches: 5. Looked up from germline, CDR1 is WSHSY and CDR2 is SAAADI. CDR3 protein: CASSESMGLSYEQYF. The DNA for the CDR3 is TGCGCCAGCAGTGAGTCGATGGGACTAAGCTACGAGCAGTACTTC.

The chain combines TRBV5-1 with TRBJ2-7, with D tentatively TRBD1 (5 bases). V was trimmed by 0 bases and J by 3 bases, leaving 10 bases between them. This CDR3 has 14 amino acids. Germline V CDR1 and CDR2: SGHRS, YFSETQ. CDR3 coding DNA: TGCGCCAGCAGCTTGGCAGGGAAGGACTACGAGCAGTACTTC. Protein: CASSLAGKDYEQYF.

Details on this clone: Other DNA sequences in the sample encode the same CDR3. The chain is built from TRBV9 and TRBJ1-3; no reliable D call. The germline V and J ends were trimmed by 0 bases and 2 bases, with 6 bases remaining between them. This CDR3 is 14 amino acids long. Germline CDR1 SGDLS, CDR2 YYNGEE. The CDR3 nucleotides read TGTGCCAGCAGCGTAGCAGGAGCTGGAAACACCATATATTTT. It encodes CASSVAGAGNTIYF.

The V and J genes are TRBV10-3 and TRBJ2-7, with unresolved D. Germline values: CDR1 ENHRY, CDR2 SYGVKD. The CDR3 spans 12 residues. The V end lost 0 bases, the J end lost 6 bases, and 6 bases lay between the germline ends. CDR3 protein: CAISESYGEQYF. The CDR3 nucleotides read TGTGCCATCAGTGAGTCGTATGGCGAGCAGTACTTC.

This chain joins TRBV30 and TRBJ1-2; 12 bases are shared with TRBD1. V dropped 3 bases and J dropped 5; count of bases not matched to a gene: 7. Germline V lookup: CDR1 GTSNPN, CDR2 SVGIG (reference sequence). The CDR3 extends over 15 amino acids. The CDR3 sequence is CAWSGDRGPAYGYTF. CDR3 in DNA: TGTGCCTGGAGCGGGGACAGGGGGCCAGCGTATGGCTACACCTTC. The full variable domain, its missing parts supplied by reference TRBV30 and TRBJ1-2, is SQTIHQWPATLVQPVGSPLSLECTVEGTSNPNLYWYRQAAGRGLQLLFYSVGIGQISSEVPQNLSASRPQDRQFILSSKKLLLSDSGFYLCAWSGDRGPAYGYTFGSGTRLTVV.

The gene calls are TRBV7-6 and TRBJ2-1; D is possibly TRBD2 (6 bases). The CDR3 spans 15 residues. Germline V gives CDR1 SGHVS, CDR2 FNYEAQ. With 1 base removed from V and 6 bases from J, the gap between germline ends came to 13 bases. In DNA, the CDR3 is TGTGCCAGCAGCTTAGACGTCCTAGCGTCCAATGAGCAGTTCTTC. Protein product: CASSLDVLASNEQFF.

V is TRBV27 and J is TRBJ1-2, with TRBD1 identical over 11 bases. V lost 3 bases to trimming and J lost 4 bases; unmatched junction nucleotides: 7. CDR1 MNHEY and CDR2 SMNVEV come from the germline V gene (reference sequence). The CDR3 contains 16 residues. The CDR3 region is CASSFLRGQGVYGYTF. CDR3 DNA sequence: TGTGCCAGCAGTTTTCTCCGGGGACAGGGGGTCTATGGCTACACCTTC.

This sequence joins TRBV14 and TRBJ1-6; D possibly corresponds to TRBD1 (6 bases). The ends were cut back, 4 bases at V and 10 bases at J, with 11 bases in the middle. The germline V gene has CDR1 SGHDN and CDR2 FVKESK. The CDR3 sequence is 13 residues long. In DNA form, the CDR3 reads TGTGCCAGCAGCCCGGGACATCTATCACCCCTCCACTTT. This translates into CASSPGHLSPLHF.